These T cell receptor beta chains were read from a single sample in a study of control samples from healthy donors and cancer patients. Sequenced by immunoSEQ multiplex PCR; TCRdb stores in-frame clones only, minus some. This table has roughly 220,000 clones, roughly 94% appearing once. The sample taken for sequencing was blood. Receptor source: a man in his forties or fifties in good health. CDR3s include the opening cysteine and the closing phenylalanine or tryptophan. A D gene is named only where the DNA matches it firmly. Where a row states a size, it is once, few, many or the class of an expanded clone; other rows omit it.

- | TRBJ1-2 | - | TRBV5-1 | TGCGCCAGCAGCTCGTCCGGGACCCCAACAGATGGCTACACCTTC | CASSSSGTPTDGYTF
- | TRBJ2-7 | - | TRBV2 | TGTGCCAGCAGCGAAGAAGACGGGTTGTCCTACGAGCAGTACTTC | CASSEEDGLSYEQYF
- | TRBJ2-3 | - | TRBV28 | TGTGCCTGCAGGGGATACACAGATACGCAGTATTTT | CACRGYTDTQYF
TRBD1 | TRBJ1-6 | - | TRBV7-2 | TGTGCCAGCAGCTCGGACAGGGGAAATTCACCCCTCCACTTT | CASSSDRGNSPLHF
TRBD2 | TRBJ2-5 | - | TRBV10-3 | TGTGCCATCAGTCCGACTAGCGGGGGGGCCAGGGAGACCCAGTACTTC | CAISPTSGGARETQYF
- | TRBJ2-1 | - | TRBV7-2 | TGTGCCAGCAGCTTATCCAGGATCGATGAGCAGTTCTTC | CASSLSRIDEQFF
TRBD1 | TRBJ2-2 | - | TRBV5-1 | TGCGCCAGCAGCTATGGGACAGGGGCCGGGGAGCTGTTTTTT | CASSYGTGAGELFF
- | TRBJ1-2 | - | TRBV5-5 | TGTGCCAGCAGCTTGGGGACAGACCTCTATGGCTACACCTTC | CASSLGTDLYGYTF
- | TRBJ1-5 | - | TRBV10-3 | TGTGCCATCAGTTTAGACGGGAGGAAGCCCCAGCATTTT | CAISLDGRKPQHF
TRBD1 | TRBJ2-7 | - | TRBV7-9 | TGTGCCAGCAGCTCCCGGGACAGGGACGTCGAGCAGTACTTC | CASSSRDRDVEQYF
- | TRBJ1-3 | - | TRBV30 | TGTGCCTGGAGTGTACAGAGGCATCCGGGAAACACCATATATTTT | CAWSVQRHPGNTIYF
- | TRBJ1-4 | - | TRBV21-1 | TGTGCCAGCAGCGCCCAACCCCGGGGCGAGGAGGGGACTGAAAAACTGTTTTTT | CASSAQPRGEEGTEKLFF
- | TRBJ1-5 | - | TRBV5-5 | TGTGCCAGCAGGACTGGGGTGCAGCCCCAGCATTTT | CASRTGVQPQHF
- | TRBJ1-1 | - | TRBV4-1 | TGCGCCAGCAGTTTACGTAAGGAACAGATCCCGGCATATGGCACTGAAGCTTTCTTT | CASSLRKEQIPAYGTEAFF
- | TRBJ1-4 | once | TRBV5-5 | TGTGCCAGCAGCGGACGGACATTTGCAACTAATGAAAAACTGTTTTTT | CASSGRTFATNEKLFF
TRBD1 | TRBJ1-5 | - | TRBV7-2 | TGTGCCAGCACCAGGGGGGGCGGCAATCAGCCCCAGCATTTT | CASTRGGGNQPQHF
- | TRBJ1-2 | - | TRBV3-1/TRBV3-2 | TGTGCCAGCAGCCAACACGGGAGGTTAAATGAAGTTTTCGGGAGCTACACCTTC | CASSQHGRLNEVFGSYTF
TRBD2 | TRBJ2-5 | - | TRBV7-9 | TGTGCCAGCAGCCCGGGGGGGCAAGAGACCCAGTACTTC | CASSPGGQETQYF
- | TRBJ1-1 | once | TRBV2 | TGTGCCAGCACCGAAAGAAGAAGTACTGAAGCTTTCTTT | CASTERRSTEAFF
TRBD1 | TRBJ1-1 | - | TRBV6-5 | TGTGCCAGCAGTTACAGACAGGGTAGGACTGAAGCTTTCTTT | CASSYRQGRTEAFF
- | TRBJ1-2 | - | TRBV6-6 | TGTGCCAGCAGTTATTCCCAAGGGCAGAACTATGGCTACACCTTC | CASSYSQGQNYGYTF
TRBD2 | TRBJ2-5 | - | TRBV3-1/TRBV3-2 | TGTGCCAGCAGCTTTGATAGCGGGATTAAGACCCAGTACTTC | CASSFDSGIKTQYF
- | TRBJ1-2 | - | TRBV4-2 | TGTGCCAGCAGCCAAGTGTCGACAGCACACTATGGCTACACCTTC | CASSQVSTAHYGYTF
- | TRBJ1-6 | - | TRBV30 | TGTGCCTGGACGCCGGACAGCAGAAATTCACCCCTCCACTTT | CAWTPDSRNSPLHF
- | TRBJ2-6 | - | TRBV5-1 | TGCGCCAGCAGCTACTCTGACAGTCGCTCTGGGGCCAACGTCCTGACTTTC | CASSYSDSRSGANVLTF
TRBD2 | TRBJ2-3 | - | TRBV27 | TGTGCCAGCAGTGCCACTTCGGGGGGAACCACAGATACGCAGTATTTT | CASSATSGGTTDTQYF
- | TRBJ1-1 | - | TRBV28 | TGTGCCAGCACCACGTCTTCCGGCAACACTGAAGCTTTCTTT | CASTTSSGNTEAFF